This entry features one T cell receptor beta chain sequence. A read error may be the cause here, since a much bigger clone is one base away. The library was built from roughly 400 ng RNA with molecular barcoded adaptors for alpha/delta and beta/gamma chains. TCRdb analysed the reads with MiXCR anew, one entry per CDR3 protein. The sample lists tens of thousands of distinct CDR3 sequences; roughly 12% were seen once. Sampling of bone marrow took place during active disease in every patient. This specimen belongs to a study of read filtering for tumor transcriptome and immune sequencing. The CDR3 runs 13 residues. V shed 3 bases and J shed 4 bases, with 11 bases lying between them. The V gene's germline CDR1 is SQVTM and CDR2 ANQGSEA.

J is TRBJ2-3 and V is TRBV29-1; D is perhaps TRBD1 (7 bases). The TCR originated in a donor aged 40 or over with multiple myeloma. Sequenced material: a population of CD138-negative cells sorted from bone marrow. The CDR3 here is CSVDRGAADTQYF. The DNA of the CDR3 is TGCAGCGTTGACAGGGGGGCCGCAGATACGCAGTATTTT.